This T cell receptor beta chain was identified in a study of brain T cells in children with intractable seizures. The protocol was immunoSEQ multiplex PCR, while the TCRdb copy is restricted to in-frame clones and leaves out a portion. The repertoire includes some 62,000 clones, approximately 95% of them detected once, and more than 0.3% sits in the top ten. Germline V gives CDR1 SNHLY, CDR2 FYNNEI. This CDR3 contains 17 residues. Trimming at V came to 4 bases and at J to 4 bases, leaving 8 bases not matched to a gene. The TCR sequence derives from a boy in the first two years of life with focal cortical dysplasia and intractable seizures. This material consisted of peripheral blood, taken at surgery. The chain carries TRBV2 and TRBJ2-5, with 14 bases aligning to TRBD2. CDR3 amino acids: CASSAWTSGGPGETQYF. The CDR3 coding sequence is TGTGCCAGCAGTGCTTGGACTAGCGGGGGGCCAGGAGAGACCCAGTACTTC.